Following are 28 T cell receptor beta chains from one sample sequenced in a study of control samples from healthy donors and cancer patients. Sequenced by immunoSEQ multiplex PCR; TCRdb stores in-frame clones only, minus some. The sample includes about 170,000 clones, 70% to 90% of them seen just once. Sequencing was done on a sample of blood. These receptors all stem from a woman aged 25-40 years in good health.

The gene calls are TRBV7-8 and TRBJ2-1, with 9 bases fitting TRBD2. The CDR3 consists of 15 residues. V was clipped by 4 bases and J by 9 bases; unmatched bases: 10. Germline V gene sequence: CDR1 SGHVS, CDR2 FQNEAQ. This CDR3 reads CASSSTSGTLAEQFF. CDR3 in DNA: TGTGCCAGCAGCTCGACTAGCGGCACGCTGGCTGAGCAGTTCTTC.

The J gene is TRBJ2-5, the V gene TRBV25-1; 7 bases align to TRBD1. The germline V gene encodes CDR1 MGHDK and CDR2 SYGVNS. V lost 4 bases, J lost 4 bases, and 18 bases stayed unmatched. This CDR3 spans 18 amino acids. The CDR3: CASSAKTGFGVSAETQYF. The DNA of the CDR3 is TGTGCCAGCAGTGCCAAGACAGGGTTCGGGGTTTCGGCAGAGACCCAGTACTTC.

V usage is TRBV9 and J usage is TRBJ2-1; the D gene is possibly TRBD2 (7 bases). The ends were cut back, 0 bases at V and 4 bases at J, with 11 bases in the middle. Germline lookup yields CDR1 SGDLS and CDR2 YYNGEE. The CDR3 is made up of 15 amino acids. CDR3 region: CASSVAGGGYNEQFF. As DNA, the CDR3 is TGTGCCAGCAGCGTAGCGGGGGGCGGTTACAATGAGCAGTTCTTC.

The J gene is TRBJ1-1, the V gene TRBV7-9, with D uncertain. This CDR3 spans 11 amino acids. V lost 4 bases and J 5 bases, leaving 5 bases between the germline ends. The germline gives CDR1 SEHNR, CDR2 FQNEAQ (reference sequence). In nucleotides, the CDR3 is TGTGCCAGCAGCTCCCGGACTGAAGCTTTCTTT. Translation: CASSSRTEAFF. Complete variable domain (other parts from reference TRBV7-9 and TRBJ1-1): DTGVSQNPRHKITKRGQNVTFRCDPISEHNRLYWYRQTLGQGPEFLTYFQNEAQLEKSRLLSDRFSAERPKGSFSTLEIQRTEQGDSAMYLCASSSRTEAFFGQGTRLTVV.

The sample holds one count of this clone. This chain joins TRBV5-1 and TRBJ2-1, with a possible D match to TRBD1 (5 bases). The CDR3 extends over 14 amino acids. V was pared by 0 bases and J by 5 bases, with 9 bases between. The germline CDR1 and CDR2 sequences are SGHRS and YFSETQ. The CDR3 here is CASSLGVTDNEQFF. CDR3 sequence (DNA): TGCGCCAGCAGCTTGGGCGTGACAGACAATGAGCAGTTCTTC.

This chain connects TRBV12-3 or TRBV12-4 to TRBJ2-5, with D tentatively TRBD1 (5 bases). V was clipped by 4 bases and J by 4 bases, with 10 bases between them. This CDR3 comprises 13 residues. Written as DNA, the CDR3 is TGTGCCAGCAGTTCCGCTAGGGGAGAGACCCAGTACTTC. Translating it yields CASSSARGETQYF.

The CDR3 sequence is CASSQEQGGGDDTYEQYF. In DNA form, the CDR3 reads TGCGCCAGCAGCCAAGAACAGGGCGGAGGGGACGATACCTACGAGCAGTACTTC. This chain links TRBV4-1 with TRBJ2-7; D is perhaps TRBD1 or TRBD2 (6 bases each). The ends were cut back, 0 bases at V and 2 bases at J, with 20 bases in the middle. The CDR3 consists of 18 residues. Looked up from germline, CDR1 is MGHRA and CDR2 is YSYEKL.

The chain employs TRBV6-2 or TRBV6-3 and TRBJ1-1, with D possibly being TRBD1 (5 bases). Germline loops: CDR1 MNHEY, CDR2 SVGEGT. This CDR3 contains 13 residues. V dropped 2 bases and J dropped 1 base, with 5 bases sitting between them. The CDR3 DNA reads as TGTGCCAGCAGTTACGGGGGGAACACTGAAGCTTTCTTT. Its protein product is CASSYGGNTEAFF.

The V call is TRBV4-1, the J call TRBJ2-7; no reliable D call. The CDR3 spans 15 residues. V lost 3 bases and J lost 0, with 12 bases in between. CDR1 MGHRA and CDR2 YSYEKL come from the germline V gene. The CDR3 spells CASSQAPLGSYEQYF. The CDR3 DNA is TGCGCCAGCAGCCAGGCTCCCTTGGGCTCCTACGAGCAGTACTTC.

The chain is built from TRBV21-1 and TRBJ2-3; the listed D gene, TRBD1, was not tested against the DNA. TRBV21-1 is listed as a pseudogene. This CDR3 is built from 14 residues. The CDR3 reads CASRKRGGTDTQYF. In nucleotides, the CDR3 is TGTGCCAGCAGAAAGAGAGGGGGTACAGATACGCAGTATTTT.

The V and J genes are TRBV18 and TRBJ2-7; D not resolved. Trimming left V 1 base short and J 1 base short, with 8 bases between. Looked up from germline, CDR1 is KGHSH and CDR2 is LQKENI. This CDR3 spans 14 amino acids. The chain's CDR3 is CASSPQQRSYEQYF. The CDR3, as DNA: TGTGCCAGCTCACCACAACAGCGATCCTACGAGCAGTACTTC. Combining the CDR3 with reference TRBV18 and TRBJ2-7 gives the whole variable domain NAGVMQNPRHLVRRRGQEARLRCSPMKGHSHVYWYRQLPEEGLKFMVYLQKENIIDESGMPKERFSAEFPKEGPSILRIQQVVRGDSAAYFCASSPQQRSYEQYFGPGTRLTVT.

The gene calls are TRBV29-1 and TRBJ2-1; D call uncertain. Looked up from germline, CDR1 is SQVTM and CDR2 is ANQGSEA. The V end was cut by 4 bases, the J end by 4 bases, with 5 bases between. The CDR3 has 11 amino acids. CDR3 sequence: CSVAGYNEQFF. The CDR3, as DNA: TGCAGCGTTGCCGGTTACAATGAGCAGTTCTTC.

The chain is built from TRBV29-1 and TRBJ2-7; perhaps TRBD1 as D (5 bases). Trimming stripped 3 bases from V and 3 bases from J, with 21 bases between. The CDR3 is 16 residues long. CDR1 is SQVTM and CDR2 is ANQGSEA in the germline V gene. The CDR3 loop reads CSVEGPSRGSFYEQYF. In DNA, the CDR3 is TGCAGCGTTGAGGGCCCATCTAGGGGTTCCTTCTACGAGCAGTACTTC.

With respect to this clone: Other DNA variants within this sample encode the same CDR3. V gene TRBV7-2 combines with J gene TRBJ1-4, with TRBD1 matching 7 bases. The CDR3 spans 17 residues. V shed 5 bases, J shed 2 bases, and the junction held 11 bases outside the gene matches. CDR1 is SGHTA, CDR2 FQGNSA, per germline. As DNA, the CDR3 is TGTGCCAGCAGCCTTCTGAGGGGGCAGGGGACTAATGAAAAACTGTTTTTT. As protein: CASSLLRGQGTNEKLFF.

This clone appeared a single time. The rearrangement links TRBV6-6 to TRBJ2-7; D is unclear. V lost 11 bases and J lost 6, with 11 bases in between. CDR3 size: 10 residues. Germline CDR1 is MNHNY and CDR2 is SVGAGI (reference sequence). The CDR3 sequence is CAAGVGEQYF. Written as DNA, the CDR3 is TGTGCCGCTGGGGTTGGCGAGCAGTACTTC.

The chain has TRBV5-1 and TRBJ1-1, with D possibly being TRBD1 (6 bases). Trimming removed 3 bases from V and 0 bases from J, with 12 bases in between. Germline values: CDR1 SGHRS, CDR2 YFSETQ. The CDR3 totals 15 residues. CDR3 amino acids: CASSWDTGLNTEAFF. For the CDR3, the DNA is TGCGCCAGCAGCTGGGACACCGGACTGAACACTGAAGCTTTCTTT.

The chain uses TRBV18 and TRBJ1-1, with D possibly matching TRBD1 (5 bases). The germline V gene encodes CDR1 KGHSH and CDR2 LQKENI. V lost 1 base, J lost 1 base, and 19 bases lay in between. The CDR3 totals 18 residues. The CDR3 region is CASSPRRSTGDGNTEAFF. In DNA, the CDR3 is TGTGCCAGCTCACCACGAAGGTCAACGGGGGACGGGAACACTGAAGCTTTCTTT.

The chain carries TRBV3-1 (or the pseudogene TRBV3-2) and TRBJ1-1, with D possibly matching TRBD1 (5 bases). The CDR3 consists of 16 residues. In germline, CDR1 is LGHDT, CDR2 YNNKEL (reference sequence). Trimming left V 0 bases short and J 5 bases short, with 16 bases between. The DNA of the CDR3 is TGTGCCAGCAGCCAAGATACAGGTGCCGCGGGTACTGAAGCTTTCTTT. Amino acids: CASSQDTGAAGTEAFF.

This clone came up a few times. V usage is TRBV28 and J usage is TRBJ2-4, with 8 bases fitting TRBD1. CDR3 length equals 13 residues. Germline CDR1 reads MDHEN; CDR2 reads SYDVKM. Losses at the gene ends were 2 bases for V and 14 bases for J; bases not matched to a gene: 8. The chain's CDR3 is CASSLSNPGQEYF. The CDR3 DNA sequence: TGTGCCAGCAGTTTAAGTAACCCGGGACAGGAGTACTTC.

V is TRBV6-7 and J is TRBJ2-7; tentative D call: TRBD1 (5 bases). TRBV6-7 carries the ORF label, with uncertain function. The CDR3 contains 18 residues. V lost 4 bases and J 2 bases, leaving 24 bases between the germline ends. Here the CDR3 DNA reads TGTGCCAGCAGTTCCCGCCCAACCTCCACCGGACACCCCTACGAGCAGTACTTC. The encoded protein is CASSSRPTSTGHPYEQYF.

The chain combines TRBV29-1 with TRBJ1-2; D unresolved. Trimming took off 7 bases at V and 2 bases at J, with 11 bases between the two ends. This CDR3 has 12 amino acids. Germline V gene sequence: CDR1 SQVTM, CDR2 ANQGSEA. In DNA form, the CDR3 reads TGCAGCGCCCGAGACGGGAACTATGGCTACACCTTC. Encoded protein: CSARDGNYGYTF. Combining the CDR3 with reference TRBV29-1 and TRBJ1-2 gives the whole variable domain SAVISQKPSRDICQRGTSLTIQCQVDSQVTMMFWYRQQPGQSLTLIATANQGSEATYESGFVIDKFPISRPNLTFSTLTVSNMSPEDSSIYLCSARDGNYGYTFGSGTRLTVV.

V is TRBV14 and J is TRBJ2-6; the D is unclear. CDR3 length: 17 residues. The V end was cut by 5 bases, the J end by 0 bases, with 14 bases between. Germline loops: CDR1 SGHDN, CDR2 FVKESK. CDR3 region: CASSSAQHPSGANVLTF. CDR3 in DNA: TGTGCCAGCAGCTCCGCACAGCATCCCTCTGGGGCCAACGTCCTGACTTTC.

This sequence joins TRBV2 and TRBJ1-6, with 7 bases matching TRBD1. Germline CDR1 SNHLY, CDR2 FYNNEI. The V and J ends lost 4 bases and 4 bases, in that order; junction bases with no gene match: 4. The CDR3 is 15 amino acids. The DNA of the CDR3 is TGTGCCAGCAGTGGAAACAGGGGATATAATTCACCCCTCCACTTT. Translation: CASSGNRGYNSPLHF.

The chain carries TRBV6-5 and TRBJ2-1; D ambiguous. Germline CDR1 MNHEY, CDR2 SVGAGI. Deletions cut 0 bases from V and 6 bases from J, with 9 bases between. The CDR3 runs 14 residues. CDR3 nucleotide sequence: TGTGCCAGCAGTTACTCTTCTACTACCAATGAGCAGTTCTTC. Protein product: CASSYSSTTNEQFF.

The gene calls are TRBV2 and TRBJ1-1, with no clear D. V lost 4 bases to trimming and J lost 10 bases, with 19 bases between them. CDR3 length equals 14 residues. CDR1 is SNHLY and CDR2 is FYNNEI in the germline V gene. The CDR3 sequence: CASSVADPGSRAFF. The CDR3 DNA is TGTGCCAGCAGTGTGGCTGATCCGGGATCCCGAGCTTTCTTT.

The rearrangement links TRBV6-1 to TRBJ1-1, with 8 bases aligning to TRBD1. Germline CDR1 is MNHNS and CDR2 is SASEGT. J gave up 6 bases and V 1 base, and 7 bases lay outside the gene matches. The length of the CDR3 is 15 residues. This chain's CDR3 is CASSEVSRGPSEAFF. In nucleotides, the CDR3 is TGTGCCAGCAGTGAAGTAAGCAGGGGGCCCTCTGAAGCTTTCTTT.

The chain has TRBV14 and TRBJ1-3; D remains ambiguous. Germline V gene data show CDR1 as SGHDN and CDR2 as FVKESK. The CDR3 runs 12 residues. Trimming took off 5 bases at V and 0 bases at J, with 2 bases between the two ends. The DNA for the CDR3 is TGTGCCAGCAGCAACTCTGGAAACACCATATATTTT. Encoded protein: CASSNSGNTIYF.

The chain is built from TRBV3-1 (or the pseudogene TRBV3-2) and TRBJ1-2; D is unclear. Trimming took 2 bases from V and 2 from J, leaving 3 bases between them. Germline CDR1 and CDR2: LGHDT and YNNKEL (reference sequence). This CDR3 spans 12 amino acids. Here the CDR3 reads CASSQTNYGYTF. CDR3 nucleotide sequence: TGTGCCAGCAGCCAAACCAACTATGGCTACACCTTC.